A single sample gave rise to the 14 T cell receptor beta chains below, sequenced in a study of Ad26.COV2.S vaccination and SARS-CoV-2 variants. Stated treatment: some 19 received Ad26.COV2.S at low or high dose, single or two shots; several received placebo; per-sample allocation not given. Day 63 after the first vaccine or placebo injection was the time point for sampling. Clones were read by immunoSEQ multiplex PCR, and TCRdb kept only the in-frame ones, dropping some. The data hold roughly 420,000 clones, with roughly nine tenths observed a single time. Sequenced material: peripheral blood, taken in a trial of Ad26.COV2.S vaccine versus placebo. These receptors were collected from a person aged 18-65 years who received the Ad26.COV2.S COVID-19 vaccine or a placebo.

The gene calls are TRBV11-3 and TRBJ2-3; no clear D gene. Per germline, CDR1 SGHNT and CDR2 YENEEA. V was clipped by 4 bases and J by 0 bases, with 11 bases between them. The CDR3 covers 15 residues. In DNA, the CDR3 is TGTGCCAGCAGCTCCGGTGGGGTCAGCACAGATACGCAGTATTTT. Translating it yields CASSSGGVSTDTQYF. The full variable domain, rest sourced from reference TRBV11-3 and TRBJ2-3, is EAGVVQSPRYKIIEKKQPVAFWCNPISGHNTLYWYLQNLGQGPELLIRYENEEAVDDSQLPKDRFSAERLKGVDSTLKIQPAELGDSAVYLCASSSGGVSTDTQYFGPGTRLTVL.

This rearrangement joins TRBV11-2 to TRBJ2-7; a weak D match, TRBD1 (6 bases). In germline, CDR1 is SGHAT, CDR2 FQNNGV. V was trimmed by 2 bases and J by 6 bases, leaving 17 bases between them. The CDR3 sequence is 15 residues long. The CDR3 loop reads CASSLRGPQGGEQYV. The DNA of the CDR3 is TGTGCCAGCAGCTTACGAGGCCCCCAAGGGGGCGAGCAGTACGTC.

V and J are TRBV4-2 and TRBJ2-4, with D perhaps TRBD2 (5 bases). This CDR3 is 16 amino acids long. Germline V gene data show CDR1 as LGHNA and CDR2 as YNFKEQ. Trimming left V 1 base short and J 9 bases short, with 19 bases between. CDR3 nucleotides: TGTGCCAGCAGCCAAGGACACCGGGATACTTCCGTCATTCAGTACTTC. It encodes CASSQGHRDTSVIQYF.

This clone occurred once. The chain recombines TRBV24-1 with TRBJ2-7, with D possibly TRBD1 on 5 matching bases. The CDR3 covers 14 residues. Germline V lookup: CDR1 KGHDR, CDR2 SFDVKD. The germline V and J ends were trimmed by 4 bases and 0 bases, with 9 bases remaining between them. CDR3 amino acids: CATSETDFSYEQYF. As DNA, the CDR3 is TGTGCCACCAGTGAGACAGATTTCTCCTACGAGCAGTACTTC.

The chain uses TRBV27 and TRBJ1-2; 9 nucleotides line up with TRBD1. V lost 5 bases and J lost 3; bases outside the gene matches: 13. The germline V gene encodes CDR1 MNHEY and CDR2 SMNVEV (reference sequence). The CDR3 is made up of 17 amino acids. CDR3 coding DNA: TGTGCCAGCAGTCTTATTCCGGGACAGGGTATCGACTATGGCTACACCTTC. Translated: CASSLIPGQGIDYGYTF.

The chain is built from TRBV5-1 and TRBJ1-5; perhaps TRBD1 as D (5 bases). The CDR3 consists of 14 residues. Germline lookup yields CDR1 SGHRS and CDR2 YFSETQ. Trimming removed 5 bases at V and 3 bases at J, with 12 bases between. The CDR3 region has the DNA TGCGCCAGCAGACGCGACAGTCCCAATCAGCCCCAGCATTTT. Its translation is CASRRDSPNQPQHF.

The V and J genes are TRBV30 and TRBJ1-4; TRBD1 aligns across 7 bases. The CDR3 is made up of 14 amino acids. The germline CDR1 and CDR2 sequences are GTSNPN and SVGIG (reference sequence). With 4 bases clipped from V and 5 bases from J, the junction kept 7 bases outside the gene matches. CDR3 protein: CAWTLGTVNEKLFF. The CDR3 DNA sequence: TGTGCCTGGACCCTCGGGACAGTGAATGAAAAACTGTTTTTT.

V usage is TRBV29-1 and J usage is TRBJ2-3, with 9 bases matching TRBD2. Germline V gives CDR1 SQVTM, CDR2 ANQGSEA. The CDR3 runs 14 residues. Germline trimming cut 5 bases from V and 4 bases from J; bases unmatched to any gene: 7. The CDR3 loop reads CSVCGGRGADTQYF. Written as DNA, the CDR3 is TGCAGCGTTTGTGGCGGGAGGGGGGCAGATACGCAGTATTTT.

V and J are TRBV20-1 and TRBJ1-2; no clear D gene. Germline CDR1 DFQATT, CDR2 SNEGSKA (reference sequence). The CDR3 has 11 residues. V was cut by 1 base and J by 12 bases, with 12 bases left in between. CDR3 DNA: TGCAGTGCTAGAGGGCCCAAGGGCCACACCTTC. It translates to CSARGPKGHTF.

CDR3 in DNA: TGTGCCAGCAGTGGGGACAGGGGGCGCGGTTCCTATAATTCACCCCTCCACTTT. Its translation: CASSGDRGRGSYNSPLHF. This chain joins TRBV2 and TRBJ1-6; 12 bases align to TRBD1. This CDR3 has 18 residues. Trimming took 4 bases from V and 1 from J; bases not matched to a gene: 5. Germline V lookup: CDR1 SNHLY, CDR2 FYNNEI.

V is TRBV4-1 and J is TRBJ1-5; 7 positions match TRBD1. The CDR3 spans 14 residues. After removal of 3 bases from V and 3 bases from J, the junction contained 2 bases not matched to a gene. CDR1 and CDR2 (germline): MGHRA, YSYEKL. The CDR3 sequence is CASSHEGANQPQHF. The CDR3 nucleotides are TGCGCCAGCAGCCACGAGGGGGCCAATCAGCCCCAGCATTTT.

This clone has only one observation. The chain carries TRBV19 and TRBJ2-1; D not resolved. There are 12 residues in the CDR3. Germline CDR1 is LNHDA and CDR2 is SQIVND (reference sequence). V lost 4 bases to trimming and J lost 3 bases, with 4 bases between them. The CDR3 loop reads CASSTGYNEQFF. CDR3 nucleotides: TGTGCCAGTAGTACCGGCTACAATGAGCAGTTCTTC.

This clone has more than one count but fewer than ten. Written as DNA, the CDR3 is TGTGCCAGCAGCCCGGGACAGGGCCACTCTGGAAACACCATATATTTT. As protein: CASSPGQGHSGNTIYF. The chain has TRBV5-8 and TRBJ1-3, with 9 bases that match TRBD1. The CDR3 covers 16 residues. CDR1 SGHTS and CDR2 YDEGEE come from the germline V gene. V lost 4 bases and J lost 0; bases outside the gene matches: 5.

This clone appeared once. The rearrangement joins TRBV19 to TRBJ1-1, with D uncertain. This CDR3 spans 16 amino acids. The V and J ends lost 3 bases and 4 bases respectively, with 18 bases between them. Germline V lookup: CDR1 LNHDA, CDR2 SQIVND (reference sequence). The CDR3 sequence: CASSIDSLVWGTEAFF. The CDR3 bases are TGTGCCAGTAGTATCGATTCGCTCGTCTGGGGCACTGAAGCTTTCTTT.